A single sample is the source of the 4 T cell receptor beta chains below, sequenced in a study of graft-versus-host responses after intestinal transplantation. No cognate antigen is known for these TCRs. Clones were sequenced by immunoSEQ multiplex PCR, and TCRdb holds only the in-frame ones, with some missing. The sample has under 150,000 clones; just over 90% are singletons. Sequencing used unstimulated CD4+ T cells sorted from spleen or lymph node cells, obtained before intestinal transplant. The receptor source for this set is a human donor who received an intestinal transplant.

The chain joins TRBV6-1 to TRBJ2-2, with D possibly being TRBD1 (5 bases). The CDR3 runs 12 residues. V lost 7 bases and J lost 4, with 7 bases in between. The germline gives CDR1 MNHNS, CDR2 SASEGT. Here the CDR3 DNA reads TGTGCCAGCAAAAGGGGCACCGGGGAGCTGTTTTTT. Its translation: CASKRGTGELFF.

The CDR3, as DNA: TGTGCCAGCAGTCTGCCGCATCCTTTTGGGACCGGGGAGCTGTTTTTT. It codes for CASSLPHPFGTGELFF. This chain joins TRBV6-4 and TRBJ2-2; no clear D gene. This CDR3 has 16 residues. Germline V gene sequence: CDR1 MRHNA, CDR2 SNTAGT. Trimming took off 5 bases at V and 5 bases at J, with 18 bases between the two ends.

With regard to this clone: This CDR3 is also generated by other DNA sequences in the sample. The chain has TRBV5-1 and TRBJ1-1; possibly TRBD1 for D (5 bases). Germline V gene data show CDR1 as SGHRS and CDR2 as YFSETQ. The V end lost 0 bases, the J end lost 5 bases, and 14 bases lay between the germline ends. CDR3 size: 15 residues. DNA of the CDR3: TGCGCCAGCAGCTTGGACCCCCGGGGGGGGACTGAAGCTTTCTTT. It codes for CASSLDPRGGTEAFF. Combining the CDR3 with reference TRBV5-1 and TRBJ1-1 gives the whole variable domain KAGVTQTPRYLIKTRGQQVTLSCSPISGHRSVSWYQQTPGQGLQFLFEYFSETQRNKGNFPGRFSGRQFSNSRSEMNVSTLELGDSALYLCASSLDPRGGTEAFFGQGTRLTVV.

This chain joins TRBV6-5 and TRBJ1-3; D unclear. Trimming left V 6 bases short and J 8 bases short, with 8 bases between. Germline V gene data show CDR1 as MNHEY and CDR2 as SVGAGI. This CDR3 spans 11 amino acids. CDR3 loop: CASSRGHTIYF. CDR3 in DNA: TGTGCCAGCAGCCGAGGCCACACCATATATTTT.